Each of the 13 T cell receptor beta chains below was sequenced from the same sample in a study of cytomegalovirus exposure and HLA in healthy donors. PCR employed 60 Vbeta and 13 Jbeta primers. This table comes from immunoSEQ multiplex PCR, and its TCRdb copy is limited to in-frame clones, with some not included. This table holds around 130,000 clones, around 78% found once. Input material: PBMCs. These receptors originate from a middle-aged woman in good health and CMV-seronegative.

V is TRBV6-5 and J is TRBJ1-6; unclear D gene. The CDR3 covers 12 residues. Germline V gives CDR1 MNHEY, CDR2 SVGAGI. The germline V and J ends were trimmed by 3 bases and 10 bases, with 7 bases remaining between them. Here the CDR3 reads CASSYGGSPLHF. The CDR3 coding sequence is TGTGCCAGCAGTTATGGAGGATCACCCCTCCACTTT.

This clone was seen just once. The chain is built from TRBV25-1 and TRBJ2-1; 8 bases are a match to TRBD1. The CDR3 sequence is 13 residues long. J was trimmed by 8 bases and V by 4 bases; bases with no gene match: 4. Germline assignment: CDR1 MGHDK and CDR2 SYGVNS. CDR3 nucleotides: TGTGCCAGCAGTGGACAGGGGTGGGATGAGCAGTTCTTC. This codes for CASSGQGWDEQFF.

This clone has only a few counts. The CDR3 here is CASSTTGISEKLFF. The CDR3 bases are TGTGCCAGCAGCACTACAGGGATTAGTGAAAAACTGTTTTTT. The rearrangement links TRBV14 to TRBJ1-4, with D possibly TRBD1 on 6 matching bases. Germline V gives CDR1 SGHDN, CDR2 FVKESK. V was pared by 5 bases and J by 7 bases, with 14 bases between. This CDR3 has 14 amino acids.

The chain joins TRBV11-1 to TRBJ2-7, with D maybe TRBD1 (6 bases). Trimming removed 5 bases at V and 0 bases at J, with 14 bases between. This CDR3 is built from 15 residues. Per germline, CDR1 SGHAT and CDR2 FQDESV (reference sequence). CDR3 sequence reads: CASSMGAGSSYEQYF. The CDR3 bases are TGTGCCAGCAGCATGGGGGCAGGGAGCTCCTACGAGCAGTACTTC.

The chain combines TRBV4-2 with TRBJ2-1; D is unclear. V was trimmed by 0 bases and J by 6 bases, leaving 12 bases between them. There are 15 residues in the CDR3. Per germline, CDR1 LGHNA and CDR2 YNFKEQ. The CDR3 region is CASSQDQPEPNEQFF. The DNA for the CDR3 is TGTGCCAGCAGCCAAGATCAACCAGAACCCAATGAGCAGTTCTTC.

V and J are TRBV4-1 and TRBJ2-3, with 9 bases matching TRBD1. Germline V CDR1 and CDR2: MGHRA, YSYEKL. There are 17 residues in the CDR3. The junction had 5 bases not matched to a gene; V was cut back by 1 base and J by 0 bases. The CDR3 nucleotides read TGCGCCAGCAGCCAAGGGGACAGGGCCACTAGCACAGATACGCAGTATTTT. Amino acids: CASSQGDRATSTDTQYF.

This clone has just a few counts. The CDR3 DNA reads as TGTGCCAGCAGGGGAGTGGGAGGGTCCTATGGCTACACCTTC. Amino acids: CASRGVGGSYGYTF. The rearrangement uses TRBV28 and TRBJ1-2; D is unresolved. The CDR3 covers 14 residues. Germline lookup yields CDR1 MDHEN and CDR2 SYDVKM. V lost 6 bases, J lost 4 bases, and 15 bases lay in between.

The gene calls are TRBV27 and TRBJ2-7; 14 bases line up with TRBD2. The germline CDR1 and CDR2 sequences are MNHEY and SMNVEV (reference sequence). With 5 bases clipped from V and 3 bases from J, the junction kept 3 bases outside the gene matches. CDR3 length: 15 residues. The CDR3 is CASSRLAGGGYEQYF. As DNA, the CDR3 is TGTGCCAGCAGTAGACTAGCGGGGGGGGGCTACGAGCAGTACTTC.

The chain uses TRBV28 and TRBJ2-5; 7 nucleotides match TRBD2. From germline, CDR1 is MDHEN and CDR2 SYDVKM. The CDR3 loop spans 12 amino acids. V gave up 6 bases and J gave up 4 bases; unmatched junction bases: 2. The CDR3, as DNA: TGTGCCAGCAGGGAGCGGGGAGAGACCCAGTACTTC. Protein sequence: CASRERGETQYF.

This clone showed up just a few times. The gene calls are TRBV5-6 and TRBJ1-4; TRBD1 matches 8 bases. The CDR3 is 15 residues long. Germline CDR1 and CDR2: SGHDT and YYEEEE. V dropped 4 bases and J dropped 8; count of bases not matched to a gene: 10. The CDR3, as DNA: TGTGCCAGCAGCAGACAGGACAGGGTCGGCGAAAAACTGTTTTTT. Translating gives CASSRQDRVGEKLFF.

The genes are TRBV4-1 and TRBJ2-5, with 9 nucleotides matching TRBD2. Looked up from germline, CDR1 is MGHRA and CDR2 is YSYEKL. V lost 5 bases, J lost 6 bases, and 13 bases stayed unmatched. The CDR3 has 16 amino acids. The CDR3 nucleotides are TGCGCCAGCAGCTCCGACTTTAGCGGGGGAAGGAAGACCCAGTACTTC. It translates to CASSSDFSGGRKTQYF.

The chain employs TRBV11-3 and TRBJ2-3; 8 nucleotides agree with TRBD2. CDR1 SGHNT and CDR2 YENEEA come from the germline V gene. This CDR3 is built from 14 residues. V lost 5 bases to trimming and J lost 5 bases; unmatched junction nucleotides: 6. CDR3 DNA: TGTGCCAGCAGCCCGGGGGGGGCTGAAGATACGCAGTATTTT. This encodes CASSPGGAEDTQYF.

The rearrangement links TRBV13 to TRBJ2-5; 12 bases fit TRBD2. V dropped 5 bases and J dropped 5; count of bases not matched to a gene: 9. The CDR3 extends over 16 amino acids. Germline CDR1 PRHDT, CDR2 FYEKMQ (reference sequence). This chain's CDR3 is CASSARTSGEYETQYF. The CDR3, as DNA: TGTGCCAGCAGCGCACGGACTAGCGGGGAGTACGAGACCCAGTACTTC.